Here is one T cell receptor beta chain with its context. Its cognate antigen is unknown. V lost 8 bases and J lost 2, with 13 bases in between. The CDR3 extends over 13 amino acids. The germline CDR1 and CDR2 sequences are LNHDA and SQIVND (reference sequence). This sample is drawn from a study of cytomegalovirus exposure and HLA in healthy donors. Study results and caveats: In a later analysis, an Asian-associated ancestry cluster reportedly showed fewer N-insertions than the approximately 660-donor mean. Earlier analysis found most TCR beta V segments productive about 87% or about 30% of the time. A list of around 150 TCR beta chains associated with cytomegalovirus was given.

A multiplex PCR was run with 60 Vbeta primers and 13 Jbeta primers. TCRdb's table, derived via immunoSEQ multiplex PCR, lists solely in-frame clones and lacks some. The listing records over 200,000 clones. The chain uses TRBV19 and TRBJ2-7; D unresolved. The sequenced sample was PBMCs. The clonotype originates from a woman aged 30 to 39 in good health and CMV-seropositive. The CDR3: CASSENRAYEQYF. The DNA for the CDR3 is TGTGCCAGTTCAGAGAACAGAGCCTACGAGCAGTACTTC.